This T cell receptor (beta chain) is from a study of blood T cells in healthy people across ages. Across the study: Capturing about one barcoded beta molecule per two T cells was achieved by template switching. Findings of the study overall: Whereas aged donors had fewer naive CD4+ cells, long-lived donors had more of them and higher diversity.

The V gene end was trimmed by 10 bases and the J gene end by 6 bases; junction bases not matched to a gene: 14. Germline CDR1 reads MNHNS; CDR2 reads SASEGT. This CDR3 is 14 amino acids long. Healthy individuals of Caucasian origin from Russia, aged roughly 6 to 100, served as donors. The second PCR ran about 6 to 11 cycles with a sample-barcoded 5' primer and J-beta primers. TCRdb processed the 5' RACE reads anew with MiXCR; each CDR3 protein has one entry. The sample consists of about 670,000 distinct CDR3 sequences, 40% to 50% of them appearing once. This clonotype was observed at least ten times. Its antigen is currently unknown.

The rearrangement uses TRBV6-1 and TRBJ2-5; TRBD2 aligns across 7 bases. This receptor was identified in a man aged 80 or over in good health. The sequenced sample consisted of blood. This chain's CDR3 is CATTGTTFKKTQYF. The DNA for the CDR3 is TGTGCCACTACGGGGACTACATTTAAGAAGACCCAGTACTTC.